This is a list of T cell receptor beta chains from one sample in a study of T cells after yellow fever vaccination. TCRdb redid the calling of the 5' RACE reads with MiXCR, one entry per CDR3 protein. In the table there are just under 600,000 distinct CDR3 sequences, about 13% of which are singletons. The sequences come from PBMCs, collected on the day of the yellow fever booster vaccination. The receptors stem from a young man who received the YFV17D yellow fever vaccine. Each CDR3 is given with its conserved first and last residue. D genes are given only for firm matches. Some rows have no size entry. The others give once, few or many, or a class for an expanded clone.

J: TRBJ1-1
D: .
V: TRBV20-1
size: .
CDR3: CSAPPGGTEAFF
DNA: TGCAGTGCCCCCCCGGGGGGCACTGAAGCTTTCTTT

J: TRBJ2-1
D: TRBD2
V: TRBV20-1
size: .
CDR3: CSGQREGRESYNEQFF
DNA: TGCAGTGGCCAGCGGGAGGGCCGGGAGTCCTACAATGAGCAGTTCTTC

J: TRBJ2-7
D: TRBD2
V: TRBV29-1
size: .
CDR3: CTGGSNSEQYF
DNA: TGCACGGGCGGGAGCAATTCCGAGCAGTACTTC

J: TRBJ2-7
D: TRBD2
V: TRBV6-2/TRBV6-3
size: few
CDR3: CASRRSAGAYEQYF
DNA: TGTGCCAGCAGACGATCAGCGGGAGCCTACGAGCAGTACTTC

J: TRBJ2-4
D: TRBD2
V: TRBV6-2/TRBV6-3
size: .
CDR3: CASREMGLAGGRWHIQYF
DNA: TGTGCCAGCAGAGAAATGGGACTAGCGGGAGGCCGGTGGCACATTCAGTACTTC

J: TRBJ1-3
D: .
V: TRBV4-2
size: few
CDR3: CASSQPGHRGNTIYF
DNA: TGTGCCAGCAGCCAGCCCGGGCACCGAGGAAACACCATATATTTT

J: TRBJ2-1
D: TRBD1
V: TRBV5-5
size: .
CDR3: CASSVRDSSYNEQFF
DNA: TGTGCCAGCAGCGTTCGGGACAGCTCCTACAATGAGCAGTTCTTC

J: TRBJ2-6
D: .
V: TRBV28
size: .
CDR3: CASSFASSSGANVLTF
DNA: TGTGCCAGCAGTTTCGCCTCGAGCTCTGGGGCCAACGTCCTGACTTTC

J: TRBJ2-1
D: TRBD2
V: TRBV19
size: .
CDR3: CASSPGGRNGGNEQFF
DNA: TGTGCCAGTAGTCCAGGCGGGAGAAACGGGGGCAATGAGCAGTTCTTC

J: TRBJ2-3
D: TRBD2
V: TRBV7-3
size: few
CDR3: CASTAGGLGTDTQYF
DNA: TGTGCCAGCACAGCGGGAGGTCTGGGCACAGATACGCAGTATTTT

J: TRBJ2-1
D: TRBD2
V: TRBV3-1
size: .
CDR3: CASSNRTSGSWEQFF
DNA: TGTGCCAGCAGCAATCGGACTAGCGGGAGTTGGGAGCAGTTCTTC

J: TRBJ1-6
D: .
V: TRBV5-1
size: few
CDR3: CASSLGVAESSPLHF
DNA: TGCGCCAGCAGCTTGGGGGTAGCCGAGTCTTCACCCCTCCACTTT

J: TRBJ2-1
D: TRBD2
V: TRBV10-3
size: few
CDR3: CAISGYLIAGAAEQFF
DNA: TGTGCCATCAGTGGGTATCTGATAGCGGGAGCGGCTGAGCAGTTCTTC

J: TRBJ2-1
D: .
V: TRBV18
size: few
CDR3: CASLSSGSAVEQFF
DNA: TGTGCCAGCTTATCTTCCGGGTCAGCGGTTGAGCAGTTCTTC

J: TRBJ2-3
D: .
V: TRBV11-2
size: .
CDR3: CASSYFGAAQYF
DNA: TGTGCCAGCAGCTACTTCGGGGCTGCGCAGTATTTT

J: TRBJ2-3
D: TRBD2
V: TRBV28
size: .
CDR3: CASSFPAGGTDTQYF
DNA: TGTGCCAGCAGTTTCCCAGCGGGAGGGACAGATACGCAGTATTTT

J: TRBJ2-2
D: .
V: TRBV12-3/TRBV12-4
size: few
CDR3: CASSHRSRELFF
DNA: TGTGCCAGCAGTCACAGGAGCCGGGAGCTGTTTTTT

J: TRBJ2-7
D: TRBD2
V: TRBV20-1
size: .
CDR3: CSAGPSGRGDEQYF
DNA: TGCAGTGCTGGCCCTAGCGGGAGAGGTGACGAGCAGTACTTC

J: TRBJ1-2
D: .
V: TRBV12-3/TRBV12-4
size: few
CDR3: CASSFPGFNYGYTF
DNA: TGTGCCAGCAGTTTTCCCGGGTTTAACTATGGCTACACCTTC

J: TRBJ1-1
D: .
V: TRBV12-3/TRBV12-4
size: many
CDR3: CASSSRLNTEAFF
DNA: TGTGCCAGCAGTTCTAGATTGAACACTGAAGCTTTCTTT

J: TRBJ2-3
D: .
V: TRBV29-1
size: .
CDR3: CSASRDHTDTQYF
DNA: TGCAGCGCCTCCCGGGATCACACAGATACGCAGTATTTT

J: TRBJ2-5
D: .
V: TRBV6-5
size: .
CDR3: CASSYAARPGETQYF
DNA: TGTGCCAGCAGTTACGCGGCGAGGCCAGGGGAGACCCAGTACTTC

J: TRBJ2-3
D: .
V: TRBV20-1
size: .
CDR3: CQPLVSDTQYF
DNA: TGCCAACCACTAGTTTCAGATACGCAGTATTTT

J: TRBJ2-7
D: TRBD2
V: TRBV9
size: few
CDR3: CASSVGGASGSYEQYF
DNA: TGTGCCAGCAGCGTAGGGGGTGCTAGCGGCTCCTACGAGCAGTACTTC

J: TRBJ2-3
D: .
V: TRBV4-3
size: .
CDR3: CASSQGSVDTQYF
DNA: TGCGCCAGCAGCCAAGGTAGCGTGGATACGCAGTATTTT

J: TRBJ2-1
D: TRBD2
V: TRBV5-1
size: once
CDR3: CASSPGTSGRKEEQFF
DNA: TGCGCCAGCAGCCCGGGGACTAGCGGGCGAAAGGAGGAGCAGTTCTTC

J: TRBJ1-1
D: .
V: TRBV29-1
size: .
CDR3: CSVEDRHSLEAFF
DNA: TGCAGCGTTGAAGATCGACACAGTCTTGAAGCTTTCTTT

J: TRBJ2-7
D: .
V: TRBV7-2
size: .
CDR3: CASSLQGGTQPEQYF
DNA: TGTGCCAGCAGCCTCCAGGGCGGCACTCAGCCCGAGCAGTACTTC

J: TRBJ2-1
D: .
V: TRBV4-2
size: .
CDR3: CASSPGGSVKTISYNEQFF
DNA: TGTGCCAGCAGCCCCGGTGGTAGCGTGAAAACTATCTCCTACAATGAGCAGTTCTTC

J: TRBJ1-1
D: TRBD1
V: TRBV24-1
size: .
CDR3: CATSDSTGEPEAFF
DNA: TGTGCCACCAGTGATTCGACAGGGGAGCCTGAAGCTTTCTTT

J: TRBJ2-3
D: .
V: TRBV28
size: few
CDR3: CASSFTHGDTDTQYF
DNA: TGTGCCAGCAGTTTTACGCACGGGGACACAGATACGCAGTATTTT

J: TRBJ2-5
D: TRBD2
V: TRBV19
size: .
CDR3: CASSIAGGGRWETQYF
DNA: TGTGCCAGTAGTATAGCGGGAGGCGGGAGGTGGGAGACCCAGTACTTC

J: TRBJ2-2
D: .
V: TRBV4-3
size: .
CDR3: CASSQDLQTYTRTGELFF
DNA: TGCGCCAGCAGCCAAGATCTTCAGACCTATACCCGGACCGGGGAGCTGTTTTTT

J: TRBJ2-7
D: .
V: TRBV29-1
size: few
CDR3: CSGKASSGHEQYF
DNA: TGCAGCGGGAAAGCTAGCTCCGGTCACGAGCAGTACTTC

J: TRBJ2-6
D: .
V: TRBV20-1
size: few
CDR3: CSATSGANVLTF
DNA: TGCAGTGCCACTAGTGGGGCCAACGTCCTGACTTTC

J: TRBJ2-5
D: .
V: TRBV5-1
size: .
CDR3: CASSLGAGMGRSQETQYF
DNA: TGCGCCAGCAGCTTGGGCGCAGGGATGGGCAGATCCCAAGAGACCCAGTACTTC

J: TRBJ2-7
D: .
V: TRBV15
size: .
CDR3: CATSSRDGEQYF
DNA: TGTGCCACCAGTAGCAGGGACGGCGAGCAGTACTTC

J: TRBJ2-5
D: .
V: TRBV20-1
size: few
CDR3: CSAHWETQYF
DNA: TGCAGTGCCCACTGGGAGACCCAGTACTTC

J: TRBJ2-7
D: TRBD2
V: TRBV7-2
size: .
CDR3: CASSSTSGGFEQYF
DNA: TGTGCCAGCAGCTCAACTAGCGGGGGTTTCGAGCAGTACTTC

J: TRBJ1-5
D: .
V: TRBV7-6
size: .
CDR3: CASSPRGHNQPQHF
DNA: TGTGCCAGCAGTCCTCGGGGCCACAATCAGCCCCAGCATTTT

J: TRBJ2-6
D: .
V: TRBV7-3
size: .
CDR3: CASSLRGRVSGANVLTF
DNA: TGTGCCAGCAGCTTACGGGGACGGGTCTCTGGGGCCAACGTCCTGACTTTC

J: TRBJ2-1
D: .
V: TRBV7-8
size: .
CDR3: CASSLVIGPGYNEQFF
DNA: TGTGCCAGCAGCTTAGTTATTGGACCCGGCTACAATGAGCAGTTCTTC

J: TRBJ2-1
D: TRBD2
V: TRBV7-6
size: few
CDR3: CASSFDRPGRSEQFF
DNA: TGTGCCAGCAGCTTTGATAGGCCCGGGAGGAGTGAGCAGTTCTTC

J: TRBJ1-4
D: TRBD1
V: TRBV7-9
size: few
CDR3: CASSSSTGPKLFF
DNA: TGTGCCAGCAGCTCCTCGACAGGGCCTAAACTGTTTTTT

J: TRBJ2-2
D: .
V: TRBV3-1
size: .
CDR3: CASSQDLGYTGELFF
DNA: TGTGCCAGCAGCCAAGACCTGGGGTACACCGGGGAGCTGTTTTTT

J: TRBJ2-5
D: TRBD2
V: TRBV7-7
size: .
CDR3: CASSLEVTSGAIPPEYF
DNA: TGTGCTAGCAGCTTAGAAGTCACTAGCGGGGCCATACCCCCGGAGTACTTC

J: TRBJ2-1
D: TRBD2
V: TRBV9
size: .
CDR3: CASSRTSGISPEQFF
DNA: TGTGCCAGCAGCAGGACTAGCGGGATATCTCCTGAGCAGTTCTTC

J: TRBJ1-1
D: TRBD1
V: TRBV3-1
size: .
CDR3: CASSPRTGRAMGTEAFF
DNA: TGTGCCAGCAGCCCCCGGACAGGGAGGGCTATGGGCACTGAAGCTTTCTTT

J: TRBJ2-3
D: .
V: TRBV6-5
size: few
CDR3: CASSYAGTMSTDTQYF
DNA: TGTGCCAGCAGTTACGCCGGGACAATGAGCACAGATACGCAGTATTTT

J: TRBJ2-7
D: TRBD2
V: TRBV5-1
size: .
CDR3: CASSPRIAGGVSYEQYF
DNA: TGCGCCAGCAGCCCCCGAATAGCGGGAGGGGTCTCCTACGAGCAGTACTTC